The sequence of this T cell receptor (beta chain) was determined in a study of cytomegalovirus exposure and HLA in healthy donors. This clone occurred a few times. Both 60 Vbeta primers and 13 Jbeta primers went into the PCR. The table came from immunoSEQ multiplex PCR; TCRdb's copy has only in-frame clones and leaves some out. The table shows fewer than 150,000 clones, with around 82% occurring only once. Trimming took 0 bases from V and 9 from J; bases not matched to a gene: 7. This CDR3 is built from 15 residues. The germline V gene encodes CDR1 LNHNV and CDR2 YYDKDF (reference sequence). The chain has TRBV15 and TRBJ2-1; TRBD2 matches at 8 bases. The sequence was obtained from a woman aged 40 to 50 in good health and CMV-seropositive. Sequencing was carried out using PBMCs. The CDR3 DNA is TGTGCCACCAGCAGAGATAGGGGACTAGGAGGTGAGCAGTTCTTC. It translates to CATSRDRGLGGEQFF. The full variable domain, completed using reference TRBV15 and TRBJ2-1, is DAMVIQNPRYQVTQFGKPVTLSCSQTLNHNVMYWYQQKSSQAPKLLFHYYDKDFNNEADTPDNFQSRRPNTSFCFLDIRSPGLGDTAMYLCATSRDRGLGGEQFFGPGTRLTVL.